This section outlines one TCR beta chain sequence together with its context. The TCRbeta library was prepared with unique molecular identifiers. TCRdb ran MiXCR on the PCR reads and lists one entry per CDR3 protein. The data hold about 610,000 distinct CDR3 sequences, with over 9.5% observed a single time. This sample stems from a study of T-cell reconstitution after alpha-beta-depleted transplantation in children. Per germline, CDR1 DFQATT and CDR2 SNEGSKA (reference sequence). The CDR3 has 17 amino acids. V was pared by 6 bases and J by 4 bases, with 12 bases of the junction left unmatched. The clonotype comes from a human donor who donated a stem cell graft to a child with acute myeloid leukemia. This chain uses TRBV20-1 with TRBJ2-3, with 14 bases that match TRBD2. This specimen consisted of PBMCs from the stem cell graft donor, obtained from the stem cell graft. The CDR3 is CSAPGTSGRVGADTQYF. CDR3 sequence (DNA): TGCAGTGCCCCCGGGACTAGCGGGAGAGTGGGCGCAGATACGCAGTATTTT.